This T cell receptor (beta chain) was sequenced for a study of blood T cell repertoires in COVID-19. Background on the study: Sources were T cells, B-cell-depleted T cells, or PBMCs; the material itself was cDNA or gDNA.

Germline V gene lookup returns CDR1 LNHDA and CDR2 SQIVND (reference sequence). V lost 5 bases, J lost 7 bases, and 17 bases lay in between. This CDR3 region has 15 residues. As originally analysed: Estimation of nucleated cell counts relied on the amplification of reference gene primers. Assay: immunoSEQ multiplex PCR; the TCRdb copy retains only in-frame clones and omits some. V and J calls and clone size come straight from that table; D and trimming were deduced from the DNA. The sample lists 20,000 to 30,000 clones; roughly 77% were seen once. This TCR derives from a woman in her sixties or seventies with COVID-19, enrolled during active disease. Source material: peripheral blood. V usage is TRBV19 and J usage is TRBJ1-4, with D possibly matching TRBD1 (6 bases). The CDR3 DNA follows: TGTGCCAGTAGTTATTCACAGGGCGACGGTGAAAAACTGTTTTTT. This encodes CASSYSQGDGEKLFF. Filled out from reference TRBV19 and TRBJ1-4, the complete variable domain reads DGGITQSPKYLFRKEGQNVTLSCEQNLNHDAMYWYRQDPGQGLRLIYYSQIVNDFQKGDIAEGYSVSREKKESFPLTVTSAQKNPTAFYLCASSYSQGDGEKLFFGSGTQLSVL.